A selection of T cell receptor beta chains follows, all from one sample in a study of cytomegalovirus exposure and HLA in healthy donors. The data were produced by immunoSEQ multiplex PCR, yet TCRdb's version contains in-frame clones alone and is incomplete. The sample lists some 60,000 clones; over 75% were seen once. Material for sequencing was PBMCs. Receptors originate from a man between 18 and 29 years old in good health and CMV-seronegative. CDR3s include the opening cysteine and the closing phenylalanine or tryptophan. D genes are given only for firm matches. Only part of the rows carry a size: once, few, many, or a class if the clone is expanded.

-,TRBV6-5,TRBJ2-1,TRBD2,CASSIREGWYNEQFF,TGTGCCAGCAGTATCAGGGAGGGATGGTACAATGAGCAGTTCTTC
-,TRBV5-1,TRBJ2-3,-,CASSFETRDSPTSTDTQYF,TGCGCCAGCAGCTTTGAAACAAGGGACTCTCCGACTAGCACAGATACGCAGTATTTT
-,TRBV18,TRBJ2-7,TRBD1,CASSLTQGEGYEQYF,TGTGCCAGCTCACTGACTCAGGGGGAAGGCTACGAGCAGTACTTC
-,TRBV2,TRBJ2-3,-,CASSEARAGTDTQYF,TGTGCCAGCAGTGAAGCGAGGGCTGGCACAGATACGCAGTATTTT
-,TRBV4-1,TRBJ1-5,-,CASSLNRENQPQHF,TGCGCCAGCAGCCTCAACAGGGAAAATCAGCCCCAGCATTTT
once,TRBV29-1,TRBJ1-1,-,CSVDWTVQAEAFF,TGCAGCGTTGATTGGACAGTTCAGGCTGAAGCTTTCTTT
-,TRBV29-1,TRBJ1-3,TRBD1,CSGRQGSSGNTIYF,TGCAGCGGAAGACAGGGAAGCTCTGGAAACACCATATATTTT
-,TRBV6-1,TRBJ2-5,-,CASSEQGGRETQYF,TGTGCCAGCAGTGAACAGGGGGGTCGGGAGACCCAGTACTTC
once,TRBV7-9,TRBJ2-7,TRBD2,CASSARLAGNFYEQYF,TGTGCCAGCAGCGCTCGACTAGCGGGGAACTTCTACGAGCAGTACTTC
-,TRBV23-1,TRBJ2-1,TRBD2,CASILAGELNNEQFF,TGCGCCAGCATTTTAGCGGGGGAGCTTAACAATGAGCAGTTCTTC
-,TRBV7-3,TRBJ2-7,TRBD2,CASSLEKRGNEQYF,TGTGCCAGCAGCTTAGAAAAGCGGGGAAACGAGCAGTACTTC
once,TRBV11-2,TRBJ2-3,TRBD2,CASGQTAGGPSTDTQYF,TGTGCCAGCGGCCAAACGGCGGGGGGGCCTAGCACAGATACGCAGTATTTT
few,TRBV14,TRBJ1-1,-,CASSQQGGLTEAFF,TGTGCCAGCAGCCAACAGGGTGGGTTGACTGAAGCTTTCTTT
-,TRBV2,TRBJ1-1,-,CASKTEGGVSGTEAFF,TGTGCCAGCAAGACGGAAGGGGGGGTCTCCGGCACTGAAGCTTTCTTT
-,TRBV6-5,TRBJ1-1,-,CASSYGQLNTEAFF,TGTGCCAGCAGTTACGGACAGTTGAACACTGAAGCTTTCTTT
-,TRBV7-9,TRBJ2-5,-,CASSRVVPGKETQYF,TGTGCCAGCAGTCGAGTAGTCCCAGGGAAGGAGACCCAGTACTTC
-,TRBV11-3,TRBJ2-7,TRBD1,CASSQLSTGNEQYF,TGTGCCAGCAGCCAACTATCGACAGGGAATGAGCAGTACTTC
-,TRBV7-9,TRBJ2-7,-,CASSLTLAHEQYF,TGTGCCAGCAGCTTAACATTAGCTCACGAGCAGTACTTC
once,TRBV6-6,TRBJ2-2,TRBD2,CASSYYGGGTGELFF,TGTGCCAGCAGTTACTATGGGGGGGGCACCGGGGAGCTGTTTTTT
-,TRBV7-2,TRBJ2-3,TRBD2,CASSLYGGVADTQYF,TGTGCCAGCAGCTTATATGGGGGGGTGGCAGATACGCAGTATTTT